This passage covers 26 T cell receptor beta chains from one sample sequenced in a study of blood T cells in healthy people across ages. A second PCR of about 6 to 12 cycles used a sample-barcoded 5' primer and a J-beta primer mix. TCRdb analysed the 5' RACE reads with MiXCR anew, one entry per CDR3 protein. The repertoire holds around 870,000 distinct CDR3 sequences, more than 25% seen once, with 17% in the top ten. The specimen was blood. The receptor source for this set is a woman of 80 years or more in good health.

This clonotype showed up just a few times. This chain links TRBV2 with TRBJ1-6, with D maybe TRBD1 (5 bases). Germline values: CDR1 SNHLY, CDR2 FYNNEI. The CDR3 consists of 13 residues. CDR3 amino acids: CAARLGERSPLHF. CDR3 nucleotides: TGTGCGGCTCGGTTAGGGGAAAGGTCACCCCTCCACTTT. Variable domain in full (rest from reference TRBV2 and TRBJ1-6): EPEVTQTPSHQVTQMGQEVILRCVPISNHLYFYWYRQILGQKVEFLVSFYNNEISEKSEIFDDQFSVERPDGSNFTLKIRSTKLEDSAMYFCAARLGERSPLHFGNGTRLTVT.

The rearrangement links TRBV9 to TRBJ2-2; D uncertain. The V end lost 0 bases, the J end lost 1 base, and 7 bases lay between the germline ends. CDR3 length: 15 residues. Looked up from germline, CDR1 is SGDLS and CDR2 is YYNGEE. DNA for the CDR3: TGTGCCAGCAGCGTAGATGCCATGAACACCGGGGAGCTGTTTTTT. Residues: CASSVDAMNTGELFF.

As to this clonotype: A much larger clone differs by one base, so this may be a read error. The chain links TRBV7-2 to TRBJ1-3; TRBD1 aligns across 7 bases. Per germline, CDR1 SGHTA and CDR2 FQGNSA. The CDR3 is 15 amino acids. The CDR3 coding sequence is TGTGCCAGCAGCCAGGACAGGACCTCTGGAAGCACCATATATTTT. It specifies CASSQDRTSGSTIYF.

There are many counts of this clonotype. The V call is TRBV20-1, the J call TRBJ2-3; 8 bases agree with TRBD2. This CDR3 has 16 amino acids. V dropped 1 base and J dropped 3; count of bases not matched to a gene: 9. The germline gives CDR1 DFQATT, CDR2 SNEGSKA (reference sequence). The DNA of the CDR3 is TGCAGTGCTAGAGGCAGGGTACGGGGGGGGACAGATACGCAGTATTTT. Amino acid sequence: CSARGRVRGGTDTQYF.

This clonotype appeared many times. V usage is TRBV5-1 and J usage is TRBJ2-5; D assignment may be TRBD1 or TRBD2 (5 bases each). Germline V lookup: CDR1 SGHRS, CDR2 YFSETQ. V was pared by 0 bases and J by 4 bases, with 13 bases between. This CDR3 comprises 15 residues. The CDR3 loop reads CASSLGSGRAETQYF. The CDR3 nucleotides are TGCGCCAGCAGCTTGGGTTCAGGGAGAGCAGAGACCCAGTACTTC.

On this clonotype itself: Possible read error: a much larger clone is one base away. This chain connects TRBV6-4 to TRBJ2-7, with D perhaps TRBD2 (7 bases). The V gene lost 6 bases and the J gene lost 7 bases, with 22 bases spanning the gap. CDR1 and CDR2 (germline): MRHNA, SNTAGT. The CDR3 extends over 15 amino acids. The DNA of the CDR3 is TGTGCCAGCAGCGAGAAGGGGGGGTCGGGCAATGAGCAGTACTTC. It specifies CASSEKGGSGNEQYF.

This clonotype was seen many times. The chain employs TRBV4-3 and TRBJ2-3; maybe TRBD2 (7 bases). The ends were cut back, 1 base at V and 5 bases at J, with 16 bases in the middle. Looked up from germline, CDR1 is LGHNA and CDR2 is YSLEER. This CDR3 region has 16 residues. Written as DNA, the CDR3 is TGCGCCAGCAGCCAAGTTATGGGGGGCGGGGGAGATACGCAGTATTTT. As protein: CASSQVMGGGGDTQYF.

The rearrangement uses TRBV12-3 or TRBV12-4 and TRBJ1-2; no firm D call. Trimming left V 2 bases short and J 7 bases short, with 8 bases between. This CDR3 has 12 amino acids. As DNA, the CDR3 is TGTGCCAGCAGTTTATCTAGGGTTGGCTACACCTTC. Translating gives CASSLSRVGYTF.

This clonotype was picked up a small number of times. This may be a read error: a much more frequent sequence differs by one nucleotide. The rearrangement uses TRBV7-2 and TRBJ2-5; D is perhaps TRBD2 (6 bases). Germline CDR1 reads SGHTA; CDR2 reads FQGNSA. V was pared by 0 bases and J by 13 bases, with 12 bases between. This CDR3 is built from 12 residues. DNA for the CDR3: TGTGCCAGCAGCTTAGCGGGGGGAGATGGGTACTTC. This codes for CASSLAGGDGYF.

The chain links TRBV6-1 to TRBJ2-4, with TRBD2 matching 11 bases. The germline gives CDR1 MNHNS, CDR2 SASEGT. CDR3 length equals 17 residues. V lost 6 bases and J lost 3; bases outside the gene matches: 10. The CDR3 DNA reads as TGTGCCAGCAGCTCAAAACTAGCGGGGGTGGGCAAAAACATTCAGTACTTC. This encodes CASSSKLAGVGKNIQYF.

The gene calls are TRBV5-5 and TRBJ2-7; TRBD1 might be the D (7 bases). V was pared by 5 bases and J by 8 bases, with 23 bases between. Germline-derived CDR1 and CDR2 are SGHKS and YYEKEE (reference sequence). The CDR3 covers 15 residues. The CDR3 bases are TGTGCCAGCAGTCGGGGGACAGTCCGATACAATAAGCAGTACTTC. This sequence encodes CASSRGTVRYNKQYF.

This chain connects TRBV7-7 to TRBJ2-6; possibly TRBD2 for D (6 bases). CDR3 size: 14 residues. Germline V gene lookup returns CDR1 SSHAT and CDR2 FNYEAQ (reference sequence). This CDR3 is CTSSLTSGANVLTF. CDR3 bases: TGTACTAGCAGCTTAACCTCGGGGGCCAACGTCCTGACTTTC.

This clonotype was counted at least ten times. The chain uses TRBV12-3 or TRBV12-4 and TRBJ1-1; 7 nucleotides match TRBD1. The CDR3 spans 11 residues. After removal of 5 bases from V and 11 bases from J, the junction contained 5 bases not matched to a gene. The CDR3 reads CASSPTGWAFF. The CDR3 region has the DNA TGTGCCAGCAGTCCGACAGGGTGGGCTTTCTTT.

This clonotype appeared a few times. This chain joins TRBV3-1 and TRBJ2-7, with D perhaps matching TRBD1 (5 bases). The CDR3 consists of 13 residues. The germline V gene encodes CDR1 LGHDT and CDR2 YNNKEL (reference sequence). Trimming left V 0 bases short and J 3 bases short, with 6 bases between. The chain's CDR3 is CASSQEGRYEQYF. In DNA form, the CDR3 reads TGTGCCAGCAGCCAAGAGGGGCGCTACGAGCAGTACTTC.

V gene TRBV27 combines with J gene TRBJ2-1; 7 bases fit TRBD2. Trimming at V came to 5 bases and at J to 5 bases, leaving 6 bases not matched to a gene. Per the germline V gene, CDR1 is MNHEY and CDR2 is SMNVEV (reference sequence). This CDR3 is built from 14 residues. CDR3 nucleotide sequence: TGTGCCAGCAGTCCGTCGGGGAGGGACAATGAGCAGTTCTTC. This codes for CASSPSGRDNEQFF.

This clonotype has a handful of counts. The chain joins TRBV2 to TRBJ1-2; weak D call: TRBD1 (5 bases). This CDR3 region has 16 residues. Trimming shortened V by 0 bases and J by 4 bases, and 15 bases separated the two germline ends. Germline V gives CDR1 SNHLY, CDR2 FYNNEI. The CDR3, as DNA: TGTGCCAGCAGTGAAGCGGCAGCCCAGCAGGGCTATGGCTACACCTTC. Translating it yields CASSEAAAQQGYGYTF.

This clonotype was seen at least ten times. The chain is built from TRBV4-3 and TRBJ2-5; TRBD2 matches 8 bases. The CDR3 has 14 amino acids. Trimming cost V 5 bases and J 5 bases; bases outside gene matches: 7. In germline, CDR1 is LGHNA, CDR2 YSLEER. CDR3 DNA: TGCGCCAGCAGCGCCGGGGGGGCGCGGGAGACCCAGTACTTC. It encodes CASSAGGARETQYF.

There are many counts of this clonotype. This chain joins TRBV20-1 and TRBJ2-5; perhaps TRBD1 as D (5 bases). CDR3 length: 13 residues. V lost 1 base, J lost 2 bases, and 8 bases lay in between. The germline V gene has CDR1 DFQATT and CDR2 SNEGSKA (reference sequence). The chain's CDR3 is CSARGGTQETQYF. The DNA of the CDR3 is TGCAGTGCTAGAGGGGGCACACAAGAGACCCAGTACTTC.

The sample holds many counts of this clonotype. V gene TRBV5-6 combines with J gene TRBJ2-7; D is unresolved. Germline V lookup: CDR1 SGHDT, CDR2 YYEEEE. The CDR3 extends over 16 amino acids. V gave up 4 bases and J gave up 2 bases, with 19 bases separating them. The CDR3 sequence is CASSHRPHLKTYEQYF. The CDR3, as DNA: TGTGCCAGCAGCCATAGACCCCACTTGAAAACCTACGAGCAGTACTTC. Together with reference TRBV5-6 and TRBJ2-7, the CDR3 gives the full variable domain: DAGVTQSPTHLIKTRGQQVTLRCSPKSGHDTVSWYQQALGQGPQFIFQYYEEEERQRGNFPDRFSGHQFPNYSSELNVNALLLGDSALYLCASSHRPHLKTYEQYFGPGTRLTVT.

With respect to this clonotype: A much larger clone is a single base away; this may be a read error. The rearrangement uses TRBV14 and TRBJ2-5; no clear D gene. The ends were cut back, 5 bases at V and 11 bases at J, with 18 bases in the middle. Germline values: CDR1 SGHDN, CDR2 FVKESK. This CDR3 has 13 amino acids. CDR3 sequence reads: CASSFGSLKEQYF. In DNA, the CDR3 is TGTGCCAGCAGCTTCGGCAGTTTAAAAGAGCAGTACTTC.

In its sample, this clonotype was seen once. The rearrangement links TRBV18 to TRBJ1-1, with D hard to call. The CDR3 runs to 15 residues. The germline V gene encodes CDR1 KGHSH and CDR2 LQKENI. Between the trimmed V and J ends, which lost 3 bases and 9 bases, there was a span of 20 bases. CDR3 nucleotide sequence: TGTGCCAGCTCACCCCTGCCGGTAAGGGATGAAAAAGCTTTCTTT. As protein: CASSPLPVRDEKAFF.

This chain joins TRBV7-2 and TRBJ2-3, with 8 bases fitting TRBD2. Trimming at V came to 5 bases and at J to 5 bases, leaving 12 bases not matched to a gene. This CDR3 spans 16 amino acids. Germline lookup yields CDR1 SGHTA and CDR2 FQGNSA. For the CDR3, the DNA is TGTGCCAGCAGCCAAGGTCGGCGGGGGGCGGGAGATACGCAGTATTTT. Protein sequence: CASSQGRRGAGDTQYF.

In its sample, this clonotype was seen a few times. V is TRBV28 and J is TRBJ2-3, with 8 bases aligning to TRBD2. The CDR3 length is 15 residues. Germline V gene data show CDR1 as MDHEN and CDR2 as SYDVKM. V was clipped by 6 bases and J by 1 base; unmatched bases: 6. The CDR3 DNA is TGTGCCAGCAGCTTAGCGGGACCTCGCACAGATACGCAGTATTTT. Its protein is CASSLAGPRTDTQYF.

In regard to this clonotype: Since a much larger clone is just one base distant, this may be a read error. The chain employs TRBV6-2 or TRBV6-3 and TRBJ2-7, with D hard to call. In germline, CDR1 is MNHEY, CDR2 SVGEGT. The CDR3 has 12 residues. The chain's CDR3 is CPSSEQSYEQYF. The CDR3 DNA sequence: TGTCCCAGCAGCGAACAGAGCTACGAGCAGTACTTC.

The table lists this clonotype with a few counts. The chain carries TRBV21-1 and TRBJ1-2; the table's D call, TRBD1, has no DNA check behind it. TRBV21-1 represents a pseudogene. The CDR3 has 14 amino acids. The CDR3 is CASSKVRGEEGYTF. CDR3 sequence (DNA): TGTGCCAGCAGCAAAGTAAGGGGCGAAGAAGGCTACACCTTC.

This clonotype was detected ten times or more. The rearrangement links TRBV11-2 to TRBJ2-1; TRBD2 matches at 13 bases. CDR1 and CDR2 (germline): SGHAT, FQNNGV. V gave up 4 bases and J gave up 15 bases; unmatched junction bases: 9. The CDR3 extends over 14 amino acids. DNA for the CDR3: TGTGCCAGCAGCTCAACTAGCGGGGGGGCTTGGTGGTTCTTC. This encodes CASSSTSGGAWWFF.